The rows below give T cell receptor beta chains drawn from one sample of a study of blood T cell repertoires in COVID-19. The table came from immunoSEQ multiplex PCR; TCRdb's copy has only in-frame clones and leaves some out. The repertoire holds some 280,000 clones, with 70% to 90% as singletons. Sample: peripheral blood. The receptor set was obtained from a young woman with active or convalescent COVID-19. CDR3s include the opening cysteine and the closing phenylalanine or tryptophan. D genes are given only for firm matches. A clone size is listed for some rows: how often the clone was seen (once, few, many), or a class if it is expanded.

DNA	CDR3	J	size	V	D
TGTGCCAGCAGCTTAACAGGGTATACTGGAAACACCATATATTTT	CASSLTGYTGNTIYF	TRBJ1-3	.	TRBV5-8	.
TGTGCCAGCAGCTCCACGAGCGGGTTCACAGATACGCAGTATTTT	CASSSTSGFTDTQYF	TRBJ2-3	few	TRBV7-9	.
TGTGCCACCAGCAGATCGCCGGGACAGAGCCTGGAGCAGTACTTC	CATSRSPGQSLEQYF	TRBJ2-7	.	TRBV15	TRBD1
TGTGCCAGCAGCTTGTTGCGCGGGGCGGGGGAGACCCAGTACTTC	CASSLLRGAGETQYF	TRBJ2-5	.	TRBV5-6	.
TGTGCCTGGAGTGTAGAGGGAGCCCGCGAGCAGTACTTC	CAWSVEGAREQYF	TRBJ2-7	.	TRBV30	.
TGTGCCACCAGTGATTTGCGATTACAGGTCCTAGATGGCTACACCTTC	CATSDLRLQVLDGYTF	TRBJ1-2	.	TRBV24-1	.
TGCGCCAGCAGCACGGGACTAGCGGGGGGGCAGGAGACCCAGTACTTC	CASSTGLAGGQETQYF	TRBJ2-5	.	TRBV5-1	TRBD2
TGTGCCAGCAGCTTGAGGAGCGGGGACGACAATGAGCAGTTCTTC	CASSLRSGDDNEQFF	TRBJ2-1	.	TRBV7-2	TRBD2
TGTGCCAGCAGCGTAGCGAAAGAGGGAAGCTCCTACAATGAGCAGTTCTTC	CASSVAKEGSSYNEQFF	TRBJ2-1	.	TRBV9	.
TGTGCCGCGGGGGGGCTGGAGACCCAGTACTTC	CAAGGLETQYF	TRBJ2-5	once	TRBV27	TRBD2
TGTGCCAGCAGTGCCCCTTATGGGCTGAACACCGGGGAGCTGTTTTTT	CASSAPYGLNTGELFF	TRBJ2-2	.	TRBV6-1	.
TGTGCCAGCAGTGAAGCGCGAGCGGGGGGCACAGATACGCAGTATTTT	CASSEARAGGTDTQYF	TRBJ2-3	once	TRBV2	TRBD2
TGTGCCAGCAAAACACACGATGGCACAGATACGCAGTATTTT	CASKTHDGTDTQYF	TRBJ2-3	.	TRBV6-5	.
TGCGCCAGCAGCTCCGACAGTATCCCCCCTAATGAGCAGTTCTTC	CASSSDSIPPNEQFF	TRBJ2-1	.	TRBV5-1	.
TGTGCCAGCAGCTTCGACAGGGGAGCTAACTATGGCTACACCTTC	CASSFDRGANYGYTF	TRBJ1-2	.	TRBV7-2	TRBD1
TGTGCCAGCAGTCGGAGGGCAAACCCCTACGAGCAGTACTTC	CASSRRANPYEQYF	TRBJ2-7	.	TRBV2	.
TGTGCCAGCGGCTGGACAGGGTATAGAGTCGAGACCCAGTACTTC	CASGWTGYRVETQYF	TRBJ2-5	.	TRBV9	TRBD1
TGCGCCAGCAGTGGGGGAGGGGAAGGCAAAAACATTCAGTACTTC	CASSGGGEGKNIQYF	TRBJ2-4	.	TRBV10-2	TRBD2
TGTGCCAGCAGAGGGACAGGGCGCCAGGATGAGCAGTTCTTC	CASRGTGRQDEQFF	TRBJ2-1	.	TRBV6-5	TRBD1
TGTGCCAGCAGCTCCGGACAGGGAAATCAGCCCCAGCATTTT	CASSSGQGNQPQHF	TRBJ1-5	.	TRBV7-9	TRBD1
TGTGCCAGCAGTTTGGACCTGGGGGGGCCGGAGACCCAGTACTTC	CASSLDLGGPETQYF	TRBJ2-5	.	TRBV27	.
TGTGCCAGCAGTCCCTATGTGAATCAGCCCCAGCATTTT	CASSPYVNQPQHF	TRBJ1-5	few	TRBV27	.
TGTGCCTGGATACCGGACAGGGTCTGGGGCTACACCTTC	CAWIPDRVWGYTF	TRBJ1-2	.	TRBV30	TRBD1
TGTGCCAGCAGCCACTCCTTCGGGGGACCTAGTGGAAACACCATATATTTT	CASSHSFGGPSGNTIYF	TRBJ1-3	.	TRBV28	.
TGCGCCAGCAGCTCCGGGACTAGCGGGACTCGACAAGAGACCCAGTACTTC	CASSSGTSGTRQETQYF	TRBJ2-5	.	TRBV5-1	TRBD2
TGTGCCAGCAGCAGAAAGGGGGAAGAGACCCAGTACTTC	CASSRKGEETQYF	TRBJ2-5	.	TRBV11-3	.
TGCAGCGTTTATGAGGGAAAAGTCTATGGCTACACCTTC	CSVYEGKVYGYTF	TRBJ1-2	once	TRBV29-1	.
TGTGCCAGCAGTGACAGGGATCGTTATGGCTACACCTTC	CASSDRDRYGYTF	TRBJ1-2	.	TRBV2	.
TGTGCCAGCAGTTTATTTGGTGTTTGGCCCGGGACAGGATCGACAGATACGCAGTATTTT	CASSLFGVWPGTGSTDTQYF	TRBJ2-3	.	TRBV28	TRBD1
TGCGCCAGCAGCCCATATGAGGCCGGGGAGCTGTTTTTT	CASSPYEAGELFF	TRBJ2-2	.	TRBV5-1	.
TGTGCCAGCAGCAAACCCGGGACAGGGGTTTGGGAGCAGTACTTC	CASSKPGTGVWEQYF	TRBJ2-7	once	TRBV5-4	TRBD1
TGTGCCAGCAGCCGGGAGGGAGCGGTAGCAGATACGCAGTATTTT	CASSREGAVADTQYF	TRBJ2-3	.	TRBV7-6	TRBD2
TGTGCCAGCAGCGTAGCTGGGGGACAGAGAACCTACAATGAGCAGTTCTTC	CASSVAGGQRTYNEQFF	TRBJ2-1	.	TRBV9	TRBD1
TGTGCCAGCAGCCTAAGAGGGGTAGCGGGGGGAGGAGAGACCCAGTACTTC	CASSLRGVAGGGETQYF	TRBJ2-5	.	TRBV3-1/TRBV3-2	TRBD2
TGTGCCAGCAGTACCCAGGGGCGCGGATACAATGAGCAGTTCTTC	CASSTQGRGYNEQFF	TRBJ2-1	.	TRBV27	.
TGTGCCAGTAGTTTTCTTGTCGGACAGCTGGATGGCTACACCTTC	CASSFLVGQLDGYTF	TRBJ1-2	few	TRBV19	.
TGTGCCAGCAGTTCCCCGAGCCGGGACAGGGGGCGAATCTACGAGCAGTACTTC	CASSSPSRDRGRIYEQYF	TRBJ2-7	.	TRBV27	TRBD1
TGTACCAGCACCGGACAGGGTTCAGGTGGCTACACCTTC	CTSTGQGSGGYTF	TRBJ1-2	.	TRBV3-1/TRBV3-2	TRBD1
TGCGCCAGCAGCCAGAGGGCGACACAGGGCGTAGTCACAGATACGCAGTATTTT	CASSQRATQGVVTDTQYF	TRBJ2-3	.	TRBV4-3	.
TGTGCCAGCCGACAGGGGGCGAGCTATGGCTACACCTTC	CASRQGASYGYTF	TRBJ1-2	.	TRBV12-3/TRBV12-4	TRBD1
TGTGCCAGCAGTTACTCGAGTCCCGAGCAGTACTTC	CASSYSSPEQYF	TRBJ2-7	.	TRBV6-2/TRBV6-3	.
TGTGCCAGCAGCCCGACTCCGGGACAGGGGACGACCGGGGAGCTGTTTTTT	CASSPTPGQGTTGELFF	TRBJ2-2	.	TRBV7-9	TRBD1
TGTGCCAGCAGCTGGAGAGGCACAGGGATGAACACTGAAGCTTTCTTT	CASSWRGTGMNTEAFF	TRBJ1-1	.	TRBV7-2	.
TGTGCCACTGGGACAGGCCGTTTGGACGAGCAGTACTTC	CATGTGRLDEQYF	TRBJ2-7	.	TRBV2	TRBD1
TGTGCCAGCAGTTACTCGAGTGAAGGGGCCAACGTCCTGACTTTC	CASSYSSEGANVLTF	TRBJ2-6	.	TRBV6-2/TRBV6-3	.